A selection of T cell receptor beta chains follows, all from one sample in a study of cytomegalovirus exposure and HLA in healthy donors. Clones were sequenced by immunoSEQ multiplex PCR, and TCRdb holds only the in-frame ones, with some missing. The sample yields under 200,000 clones, around 86% seen once. Sequenced material: PBMCs. Every receptor here comes from a human donor in good health. Both conserved end residues are part of each CDR3.

TRBV7-2	TRBJ1-6	CASSLRTGDPLPYNSPLHF
TRBV2	TRBJ1-1	CASNIGSTEAFF
TRBV2	TRBJ1-4	CASSEAGGNLEKLFF
TRBV2	TRBJ1-2	CASNEVYGYTF
TRBV2	TRBJ2-1	CASSEYLNEQFF
TRBV4-3	TRBJ1-1	CASSQDRRLGTGNTEAFF
TRBV7-8	TRBJ2-7	CASSPSRQAHSYEQYF
TRBV29-1	TRBJ2-2	CSVEDPTGGQAGELFF
TRBV5-4	TRBJ2-7	CASSPRDRVSSEQYF
TRBV6-4	TRBJ2-3	CASSEWQEGSTDTQYF
TRBV7-9	TRBJ1-1	CSSSLILGTGRTEAFF
TRBV15	TRBJ2-7	CATRAGTYEQYF
TRBV19	TRBJ2-5	CASSVQKGETQYF
TRBV19	TRBJ2-4	CASRPGQQNIQYF
TRBV5-4	TRBJ1-2	CASSLGGQGSYYGYTF
TRBV6-4	TRBJ2-1	CASSEKGEGYNEQFF
TRBV5-6	TRBJ2-1	CASSWGQGQGVYNEQFF
TRBV4-1	TRBJ2-1	CASSLPFAGGGNEQFF
TRBV25-1	TRBJ2-3	CASRSRQGTDTQYF
TRBV4-1	TRBJ1-2	CASSPPPPGNYGYTF
TRBV27	TRBJ1-6	CASTQGTYNSPLHF
TRBV28	TRBJ2-7	CASSLRSDSSYEQYF
TRBV19	TRBJ2-2	CASGGLGELFF
TRBV19	TRBJ1-5	CASRGGVGQPQHF
TRBV28	TRBJ2-7	CASGAGLGGSYEQYF
TRBV6-5	TRBJ1-1	CASRGQREAFF
TRBV18	TRBJ1-5	CASSPQGQGNQPQHF
TRBV7-2	TRBJ2-2	CASSLVWGQGTGELFF
TRBV2	TRBJ1-3	CASTNSGNTIYF
TRBV4-1	TRBJ2-7	CASSQWGRESYEQYF
TRBV5-1	TRBJ2-7	CASSLETTYEQYF
TRBV2	TRBJ2-3	CASSEGGQGAGDTQYF
TRBV4-3	TRBJ2-1	CASSQLAGGLHNEQFF
TRBV7-3	TRBJ1-1	CASSPQENTEAFF
TRBV4-3	TRBJ1-1	CASSQDTLTFFTEAFF
TRBV18	TRBJ2-1	CASSPAATGGHEQFF
TRBV11-2	TRBJ2-5	CASSFGQTGSLETQYF
TRBV5-1	TRBJ2-3	CASSLPPGQGPTDTQYF
TRBV29-1	TRBJ1-1	CSVGGRTEAFF
TRBV7-2	TRBJ1-2	CASSPTDPYGYTF
TRBV10-3	NA	CVAQGAPDGEQYF